These 28 T cell receptor beta chains were sequenced from one sample in a study of shared clonotypes between healthy human individuals. Clones were sequenced by immunoSEQ multiplex PCR, and TCRdb holds only the in-frame ones, with some missing. The data hold about 800,000 clones, with approximately 96% observed a single time. The naive CD8 subset, CD45RO-negative cells positively selected for CCR7, excluded terminally differentiated effector memory CD45RA+ cells. The sequencing sample was made of naive CD8+ T cells sorted from blood. These receptors were obtained from a man younger than 45 in good health.

The chain carries TRBV28 and TRBJ2-5; TRBD1 matches at 11 bases. This CDR3 contains 13 residues. The V and J ends lost 6 bases and 3 bases, in that order; junction bases with no gene match: 0. The germline gives CDR1 MDHEN, CDR2 SYDVKM. CDR3 DNA: TGTGCCAGCAGGGGACAGGGGGAAGAGACCCAGTACTTC. This gives the protein CASRGQGEETQYF. The whole variable domain, filled in from reference TRBV28 and TRBJ2-5, reads DVKVTQSSRYLVKRTGEKVFLECVQDMDHENMFWYRQDPGLGLRLIYFSYDVKMKEKGDIPEGYSVSREKKERFSLILESASTNQTSMYLCASRGQGEETQYFGPGTRLLVL.

This clone was detected once. The rearrangement links TRBV6-5 to TRBJ1-1; D is perhaps TRBD1 (6 bases). This CDR3 comprises 15 residues. CDR1 MNHEY and CDR2 SVGAGI come from the germline V gene. Deletions cut 2 bases from V and 2 bases from J, with 12 bases between. CDR3 DNA: TGTGCCAGCAGTTACGGACAGCACTTAAACACTGAAGCTTTCTTT. It codes for CASSYGQHLNTEAFF.

The V gene is TRBV7-9, the J gene TRBJ2-2; D not resolved. V was pared by 4 bases and J by 7 bases, with 10 bases between. Germline-derived CDR1 and CDR2 are SEHNR and FQNEAQ (reference sequence). This CDR3 is 13 amino acids long. CDR3 DNA: TGTGCCAGCAGCTCACCACTGGACGGGGAGCTGTTTTTT. Residues: CASSSPLDGELFF.

The rearrangement joins TRBV4-1 to TRBJ1-5; possibly TRBD1 for D (5 bases). The CDR3 spans 14 residues. Trimming shortened V by 4 bases and J by 5 bases, and 12 bases separated the two germline ends. CDR1 and CDR2 (germline): MGHRA, YSYEKL. The CDR3 sequence is CASSPLMGDQPQHF. The CDR3 DNA follows: TGCGCCAGCAGCCCCTTAATGGGGGATCAGCCCCAGCATTTT.

The V and J genes are TRBV5-1 and TRBJ2-1; D is undetermined. The CDR3 has 12 residues. Germline CDR1 is SGHRS and CDR2 is YFSETQ. V was trimmed by 1 base and J by 7 bases, leaving 6 bases between them. The CDR3 nucleotides read TGCGCCAGCAGCTTGCGGCTAAATGAGCAGTTCTTC. Residues: CASSLRLNEQFF.

The CDR3 spells CASSLAVATTDTQYF. The CDR3 DNA reads as TGCGCCAGCAGCTTGGCCGTAGCGACCACAGATACGCAGTATTTT. V gene TRBV5-1 combines with J gene TRBJ2-3; tentative D call: TRBD2 (5 bases). The CDR3 extends over 15 amino acids. V was shortened by 0 bases and J by 2 bases, with 10 bases between the two germline ends. CDR1 SGHRS and CDR2 YFSETQ come from the germline V gene.

The rearrangement links TRBV9 to TRBJ1-4; TRBD1 matches at 7 bases. V was pared by 2 bases and J by 4 bases, with 5 bases of the junction left unmatched. CDR1 and CDR2 from the germline V gene are SGDLS and YYNGEE. This CDR3 has 15 residues. The CDR3 here is CASSVAQGVNEKLFF. The CDR3 DNA reads TGTGCCAGCAGCGTCGCCCAGGGGGTTAATGAAAAACTGTTTTTT. The complete variable domain, with remaining parts taken from reference TRBV9 and TRBJ1-4, reads DSGVTQTPKHLITATGQRVTLRCSPRSGDLSVYWYQQSLDQGLQFLIQYYNGEERAKGNILERFSAQQFPDLHSELNLSSLELGDSALYFCASSVAQGVNEKLFFGSGTQLSVL.

The J gene is TRBJ2-1, the V gene TRBV7-9; possible D gene TRBD1, 6 bases. Deletions cut 2 bases from V and 2 bases from J, with 10 bases between. The germline V gene encodes CDR1 SEHNR and CDR2 FQNEAQ (reference sequence). The CDR3 loop spans 15 amino acids. CDR3 protein: CASSLIRDTYNEQFF. DNA of the CDR3: TGTGCCAGCAGCTTAATCCGGGACACCTACAATGAGCAGTTCTTC.

This chain links TRBV29-1 with TRBJ2-7; TRBD2 might be the D (6 bases). V was shortened by 6 bases and J by 2 bases, with 14 bases between the two germline ends. CDR3 size: 13 residues. Germline V gene lookup returns CDR1 SQVTM and CDR2 ANQGSEA. The CDR3 reads CSVGVGGAYEQYF. The CDR3 DNA reads TGCAGCGTCGGGGTCGGAGGGGCCTACGAGCAGTACTTC.

The chain is built from TRBV28 and TRBJ2-7; tentatively, D is TRBD1 (5 bases). There are 18 residues in the CDR3. V was clipped by 7 bases and J by 2 bases, with 27 bases between them. CDR1 and CDR2 from the germline V gene are MDHEN and SYDVKM. CDR3 sequence (DNA): TGTGCCAGCACCTCAACCGCCCTACAGGACCACCTTGCCTACGAGCAGTACTTC. Encoded protein: CASTSTALQDHLAYEQYF.

This chain connects TRBV14 to TRBJ2-1, with 9 positions matching TRBD2. The CDR3 spans 14 residues. The V and J ends lost 5 bases and 3 bases, in that order; junction bases with no gene match: 2. Germline V gene data show CDR1 as SGHDN and CDR2 as FVKESK. CDR3 DNA: TGTGCCAGCAGCAGACTAGCGGTCTACAATGAGCAGTTCTTC. It codes for CASSRLAVYNEQFF. The variable domain in full, completed from reference TRBV14 and TRBJ2-1, reads EAGVTQFPSHSVIEKGQTVTLRCDPISGHDNLYWYRRVMGKEIKFLLHFVKESKQDESGMPNNRFLAERTGGTYSTLKVQPAELEDSGVYFCASSRLAVYNEQFFGPGTRLTVL.

The chain employs TRBV28 and TRBJ2-2; a weak D match, TRBD2 (5 bases). Trimming stripped 3 bases from V and 5 bases from J, with 13 bases between. CDR1 and CDR2 (germline): MDHEN, SYDVKM. The CDR3 is 15 residues long. Here the CDR3 reads CASSFRGLGTGELFF. CDR3 DNA sequence: TGTGCCAGCAGTTTTAGAGGGCTGGGGACCGGGGAGCTGTTTTTT.

This chain connects TRBV7-9 to TRBJ2-1; TRBD2 matches 12 bases. The length of the CDR3 is 16 residues. Trimming removed 3 bases from V and 9 bases from J; junction bases left unmatched: 9. The germline V gene has CDR1 SEHNR and CDR2 FQNEAQ (reference sequence). DNA of the CDR3: TGTGCCAGCAGCTTCCCGACTAGCGGGAGAGCATTTGAGCAGTTCTTC. As protein: CASSFPTSGRAFEQFF.

The V and J genes are TRBV4-3 and TRBJ2-5; D assignment may be TRBD1 or TRBD2 (6 bases each). The CDR3 contains 15 residues. Trimming shortened V by 0 bases and J by 6 bases, and 14 bases separated the two germline ends. In germline, CDR1 is LGHNA, CDR2 YSLEER. CDR3 region: CASSQDITGRKTQYF. DNA for the CDR3: TGCGCCAGCAGCCAAGATATAACAGGGAGGAAGACCCAGTACTTC.

The J gene is TRBJ2-6, the V gene TRBV5-1; no definite D call. This CDR3 spans 15 amino acids. Germline CDR1 is SGHRS and CDR2 is YFSETQ. The V end was cut by 1 base, the J end by 0 bases, with 5 bases between. CDR3 nucleotides: TGCGCCAGCAGCTTGTTAAGCTCTGGGGCCAACGTCCTGACTTTC. Protein product: CASSLLSSGANVLTF.

The chain employs TRBV9 and TRBJ1-3; D is perhaps TRBD1 (6 bases). Germline CDR1 is SGDLS and CDR2 is YYNGEE. The V gene lost 4 bases and the J gene lost 0 bases, with 11 bases spanning the gap. The CDR3 has 15 amino acids. The CDR3 loop reads CASSYRGGSGNTIYF. CDR3 in DNA: TGTGCCAGCAGCTACAGAGGGGGCTCTGGAAACACCATATATTTT.

CDR3 sequence: CASSQGFSETQYF. Here the CDR3 DNA reads TGTGCCAGCAGCCAGGGGTTCTCAGAGACCCAGTACTTC. The V and J genes are TRBV6-5 and TRBJ2-5, with D possibly being TRBD1 (6 bases). The CDR3 sequence is 13 residues long. Per germline, CDR1 MNHEY and CDR2 SVGAGI. Trimming removed 6 bases at V and 4 bases at J, with 12 bases between.

The CDR3 region is CATSPSASSYNEQFF. Here the CDR3 DNA reads TGTGCCACCAGCCCTAGCGCGAGCTCCTACAATGAGCAGTTCTTC. This chain connects TRBV6-1 to TRBJ2-1, with a weak D call TRBD2 (6 bases). Trimming took 10 bases from V and 0 from J, leaving 16 bases between them. Germline V lookup: CDR1 MNHNS, CDR2 SASEGT. CDR3 size: 15 residues.

The V gene is TRBV7-9, the J gene TRBJ1-4, with D hard to call. This CDR3 region has 16 residues. V was cut by 3 bases and J by 0 bases, with 11 bases left in between. Germline assignment: CDR1 SEHNR and CDR2 FQNEAQ (reference sequence). CDR3 sequence reads: CASSFSTAATNEKLFF. CDR3 coding DNA: TGTGCCAGCAGCTTCTCTACAGCGGCAACTAATGAAAAACTGTTTTTT.

The chain employs TRBV7-8 and TRBJ1-4; TRBD1 is a possible D gene (5 bases). V was trimmed by 0 bases and J by 8 bases, leaving 16 bases between them. Germline V gives CDR1 SGHVS, CDR2 FQNEAQ. The CDR3 runs 16 residues. The CDR3 DNA follows: TGTGCCAGCAGCTTAGCGCACCCGGGGGATTGGGAAAAACTGTTTTTT. It codes for CASSLAHPGDWEKLFF. The variable domain in full, with the rest retrieved from reference TRBV7-8 and TRBJ1-4, is GAGVSQSPRYKVAKRGQDVALRCDPISGHVSLFWYQQALGQGPEFLTYFQNEAQLDKSGLPSDRFFAERPEGSVSTLKIQRTQQEDSAVYLCASSLAHPGDWEKLFFGSGTQLSVL.

The chain is built from TRBV7-8 and TRBJ2-1, with 12 bases aligning to TRBD2. Germline V lookup: CDR1 SGHVS, CDR2 FQNEAQ. The CDR3 runs 17 residues. Unmatched junction bases numbered 9, after V lost 2 bases and J lost 7 bases. For the CDR3, the DNA is TGTGCCAGCAGCTTATTTCTAGCGGGAGGGGAGTGGAATGAGCAGTTCTTC. This encodes CASSLFLAGGEWNEQFF.

This clone was detected once. The chain links TRBV29-1 to TRBJ1-1; maybe TRBD1 (5 bases). V was pared by 7 bases and J by 4 bases, with 13 bases between. The CDR3 has 12 residues. The germline gives CDR1 SQVTM, CDR2 ANQGSEA. This chain's CDR3 is CSASGGVTEAFF. The CDR3 nucleotides read TGCAGCGCTTCGGGGGGTGTCACTGAAGCTTTCTTT.

The J gene is TRBJ2-5, the V gene TRBV25-1, with 8 positions matching TRBD1. With V trimmed by 5 bases and J by 3 bases, 5 bases remained unmatched. The germline CDR1 and CDR2 sequences are MGHDK and SYGVNS. This CDR3 comprises 14 residues. CDR3 DNA sequence: TGTGCCAGCAGTCCCGTGGACAGGGAAGAGACCCAGTACTTC. Protein: CASSPVDREETQYF. The entire variable domain, with the rest obtained from reference TRBV25-1 and TRBJ2-5, is as follows: EADIYQTPRYLVIGTGKKITLECSQTMGHDKMYWYQQDPGMELHLIHYSYGVNSTEKGDLSSESTVSRIRTEHFPLTLESARPSHTSQYLCASSPVDREETQYFGPGTRLLVL.

V is TRBV6-1 and J is TRBJ1-1; TRBD1 agrees at 11 bases. V lost 3 bases and J lost 5; bases outside the gene matches: 5. CDR1 and CDR2 from the germline V gene are MNHNS and SASEGT. CDR3 length equals 15 residues. The CDR3 DNA is TGTGCCAGCAGTGAGACCGGGACAGGGGGGACTGAAGCTTTCTTT. This sequence encodes CASSETGTGGTEAFF.

As regards this clone: The identical CDR3 is also encoded by other nucleotide sequences in the sample. V usage is TRBV5-1 and J usage is TRBJ2-3; D remains unclear. The CDR3 sequence is 12 residues long. Trimming stripped 0 bases from V and 6 bases from J, with 5 bases between. Germline V gives CDR1 SGHRS, CDR2 YFSETQ. The CDR3: CASSLVSDTQYF. The CDR3 bases are TGCGCCAGCAGCTTGGTATCGGATACGCAGTATTTT.

This chain uses TRBV19 with TRBJ2-1; the match to TRBD2 covers 13 bases. J gave up 5 bases and V 1 base, and 8 bases lay outside the gene matches. Per the germline V gene, CDR1 is LNHDA and CDR2 is SQIVND (reference sequence). This CDR3 comprises 18 residues. The CDR3 DNA follows: TGTGCCAGTAGTATAGCCGCGACTAGCGGGAGGACCCACAATGAGCAGTTCTTC. Translated, it gives CASSIAATSGRTHNEQFF.

The chain employs TRBV7-9 and TRBJ2-5; possibly TRBD2 for D (5 bases). V lost 4 bases to trimming and J lost 2 bases, with 17 bases between them. The CDR3 has 16 amino acids. Germline CDR1 SEHNR, CDR2 FQNEAQ (reference sequence). The CDR3 DNA sequence: TGTGCCAGCAGCTCTAGTTCCGGGGTCCGGCAAGAGACCCAGTACTTC. Its translation is CASSSSSGVRQETQYF.

The chain is built from TRBV10-2 and TRBJ2-1; D possibly corresponds to TRBD2 (6 bases). The V gene lost 8 bases and the J gene lost 0 bases, with 26 bases spanning the gap. CDR1 and CDR2 from the germline V gene are WSHSY and SAAADI. This CDR3 spans 19 amino acids. CDR3 amino acids: CASAWGVSLRSSSYNEQFF. The CDR3 DNA reads as TGCGCCAGCGCCTGGGGGGTATCTTTGCGGTCGAGCTCCTACAATGAGCAGTTCTTC.